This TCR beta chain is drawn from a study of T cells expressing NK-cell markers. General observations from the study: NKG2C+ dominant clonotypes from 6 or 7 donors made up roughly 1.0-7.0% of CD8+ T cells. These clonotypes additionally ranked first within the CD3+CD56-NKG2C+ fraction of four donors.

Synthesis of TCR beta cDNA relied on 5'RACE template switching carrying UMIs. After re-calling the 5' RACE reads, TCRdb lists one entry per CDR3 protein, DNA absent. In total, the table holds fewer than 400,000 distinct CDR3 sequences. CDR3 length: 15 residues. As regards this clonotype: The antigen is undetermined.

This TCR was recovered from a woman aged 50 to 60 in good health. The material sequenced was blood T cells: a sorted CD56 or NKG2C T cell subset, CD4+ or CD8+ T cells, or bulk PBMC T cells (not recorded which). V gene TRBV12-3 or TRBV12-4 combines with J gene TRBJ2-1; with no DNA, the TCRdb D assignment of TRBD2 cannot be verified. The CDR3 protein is CASSLLGLAGEIPFF.